Listed here is a single T cell receptor beta chain. Its antigen is still unknown. The CDR3 length is 15 residues. Germline V gives CDR1 MDHEN, CDR2 SYDVKM. The trim removed 6 bases at V and 2 bases at J, leaving 7 bases unmatched. Only healthy Caucasians were enrolled as donors. These data originate in a study of identical twins. Study-wide findings and caveats: Abundant beta clonotypes from cord blood had fewer insertions, unlike memory repertoires, which showed none. Models predicted less out-of-frame TCR alpha sharing in monozygotic twins than was found.

Through template switching, a universal primer site was introduced, and the cDNA contained unique molecular identifiers. TCRdb reprocessed the 5' RACE reads with MiXCR, giving one entry per CDR3 protein. In the table there are some 660,000 distinct CDR3 sequences, around 8.6% of which are singletons. This same sample was also part of a study on yellow fever vaccine responses in identical twins.

The TCR comes from a woman between 18 and 29 years old in good health. The specimen sequenced was PBMCs. The J gene is TRBJ2-7, the V gene TRBV28; 10 bases are a match to TRBD1. The CDR3 bases are TGTGCCAGCAGCACGTTCGGGACAGGGGCCTACGAGCAGTACTTC. It codes for CASSTFGTGAYEQYF.